The rows below give T cell receptor beta chains drawn from one sample of a study of graft-versus-host responses after intestinal transplantation. Method: immunoSEQ multiplex PCR; TCRdb's copy keeps in-frame clones and lacks some. Among some 8,000 clones listed, 31% were seen once. The sample here was alloreactive CD8+ T cells from a mixed lymphocyte reaction culture, taken before intestinal transplant. These TCRs come from a human patient who received an intestinal transplant. The CDR3 runs from the conserved cysteine through the conserved F or W. Fields, in order: D gene, CDR3 length, J gene, V gene, clone size, CDR3 DNA, CDR3 protein. The D gene is left open where the match is weak. Clone size appears in some rows only: once, few, many, or a class for an expanded clone.

TRBD1,13,TRBJ1-1,TRBV6-5,.,TGTGCCAGCGGAAGGGGGCGGAGGGCTGAAGCTTTCTTT,CASGRGRRAEAFF
TRBD1,14,TRBJ2-1,TRBV30,few,TGTGCCTGGAGTGCTGGACAGGGGGGAAATGAGCAGTTCTTC,CAWSAGQGGNEQFF
.,14,TRBJ2-7,TRBV30,few,TGTGCCTGGACGTATGGCGGTCTCGGAAGCGAGCAGTACTTC,CAWTYGGLGSEQYF
.,14,TRBJ1-4,TRBV7-9,.,TGTGCCAGCAGCTTAAGTTTGAGAGAAGAAAAACTGTTTTTT,CASSLSLREEKLFF
.,13,TRBJ1-2,TRBV6-5,once,TGTGCCAGCAGTTACTCTGCAGTCTATGGCTACACCTTC,CASSYSAVYGYTF
TRBD2,15,TRBJ2-1,TRBV7-9,medium-sized,TGTGCCAGCAGCTTAGGTGCCCTAGCGGTGGAGGAGCAGTTCTTC,CASSLGALAVEEQFF
.,20,TRBJ2-1,TRBV7-8,.,TGTGCCAGCAGCTTAGCTATTTCAGGTGGCAGGGCGCTTAGCTTCGATGAGCAGTTCTTC,CASSLAISGGRALSFDEQFF
.,14,TRBJ2-7,TRBV27,medium-sized,TGTGCCAGCAGTTATGCGGGGGCCGCCTACGAGCAGTACTTC,CASSYAGAAYEQYF
TRBD1,21,TRBJ2-1,TRBV13,few,TGTGCCAGCAGCTTAACTCCGGGACAGGGGGAAGAGAGCGATAGGTACAATGAGCAGTTCTTC,CASSLTPGQGEESDRYNEQFF
.,14,TRBJ1-5,TRBV28,few,TGTGCCAGCAGGACCCAGGGCAGCAATCAGCCCCAGCATTTT,CASRTQGSNQPQHF
TRBD1,15,TRBJ1-1,TRBV27,once,TGTGCCAGCAGTTGGACAGGTAACAAGAACACTGAAGCTTTCTTT,CASSWTGNKNTEAFF
.,15,TRBJ2-3,TRBV11-3,.,TGTGCCAGCAGCTTAGGAGAAACTAGCACAGATACGCAGTATTTT,CASSLGETSTDTQYF
.,15,TRBJ2-2,TRBV4-2,once,TGTGCCAGCAGCCAAGATCCGGCGGTAACCGGGGAGCTGTTTTTT,CASSQDPAVTGELFF
TRBD2,16,TRBJ2-3,TRBV4-1,.,TGCGCCAGCAGCCAACTGAATGCGGGGGGCACAGATACGCAGTATTTT,CASSQLNAGGTDTQYF
TRBD1,16,TRBJ1-1,TRBV7-8,.,TGTGCCAGCAGCTCCCGGGACAGGGGGCTAAACACTGAAGCTTTCTTT,CASSSRDRGLNTEAFF
.,14,TRBJ1-2,TRBV28,few,TGTGCCAGCAGTCCTACTACGGGGTACTATGGCTACACCTTC,CASSPTTGYYGYTF
TRBD2,15,TRBJ2-1,TRBV9,medium-sized,TGTGCCAGCAGCCCCCCGGGACTAGTCGCTGGGGAGCAGTTCTTC,CASSPPGLVAGEQFF
.,16,TRBJ2-3,TRBV4-2,.,TGTGCCAGCAGCCCCCGGGGGGCAGACGCCACAGATACGCAGTATTTT,CASSPRGADATDTQYF